These 8 T cell receptor beta chains were sequenced from one sample in a study of blood T cell repertoires in COVID-19. TCRdb keeps only in-frame clones here, not all; method: immunoSEQ multiplex PCR. The table has a few hundred thousand clones, more than 75% seen once. The sequencing sample was made of PBMCs or T cells enriched from blood (not recorded which). All receptors derive from a woman aged 45-59 years who had been exposed to COVID-19.

The CDR3 here is CASSSPGENTEAFF. CDR3 sequence (DNA): TGTGCCAGCAGTTCCCCGGGAGAGAACACTGAAGCTTTCTTT. V usage is TRBV27 and J usage is TRBJ1-1; D unclear. Per germline, CDR1 MNHEY and CDR2 SMNVEV (reference sequence). CDR3 length: 14 residues. V lost 4 bases, J lost 1 base, and 10 bases lay in between.

The rearrangement uses TRBV9 and TRBJ2-1; D possibly corresponds to TRBD2 (7 bases). Trimming took 0 bases from V and 1 from J, leaving 14 bases between them. Germline values: CDR1 SGDLS, CDR2 YYNGEE. The CDR3 has 17 amino acids. This CDR3 reads CASSVDLGGPSYNEQFF. The CDR3 DNA follows: TGTGCCAGCAGCGTAGACTTGGGGGGGCCATCCTACAATGAGCAGTTCTTC.

This sequence joins TRBV29-1 and TRBJ1-1; D remains unclear. The CDR3 is 11 residues long. CDR1 is SQVTM, CDR2 ANQGSEA, per germline. Deletions cut 4 bases from V and 7 bases from J, with 10 bases between. As DNA, the CDR3 is TGCAGCGTTGTAACAGTAATTGAAGCTTTCTTT. Protein sequence: CSVVTVIEAFF. Using reference TRBV29-1 and TRBJ1-1 for the parts outside the CDR3, the full variable domain is SAVISQKPSRDICQRGTSLTIQCQVDSQVTMMFWYRQQPGQSLTLIATANQGSEATYESGFVIDKFPISRPNLTFSTLTVSNMSPEDSSIYLCSVVTVIEAFFGQGTRLTVV.

The chain carries TRBV7-9 and TRBJ2-1, with 8 bases identical to TRBD1. Germline CDR1 SEHNR, CDR2 FQNEAQ (reference sequence). The CDR3 is made up of 14 amino acids. V gave up 3 bases and J gave up 7 bases; unmatched junction bases: 5. The CDR3 region is CASSLDRVVNEQFF. In DNA form, the CDR3 reads TGTGCCAGCAGCTTGGACAGGGTGGTAAATGAGCAGTTCTTC.

The V call is TRBV28, the J call TRBJ1-1; D is unclear. There are 12 residues in the CDR3. Germline CDR1 is MDHEN and CDR2 is SYDVKM. V dropped 6 bases and J dropped 3 bases, with 8 bases sitting between them. CDR3: CASRHGYTEAFF. The CDR3 bases are TGTGCCAGCAGACATGGTTACACTGAAGCTTTCTTT.

As for this clone: Compared with germline, one end of the junction differs, possibly owing to a read error. This chain joins TRBV5-8 and TRBJ1-3; D perhaps matches TRBD1 (6 bases). This CDR3 is built from 11 residues. Germline values: CDR1 SGHTS, CDR2 YDEGEE. In DNA, the CDR3 is TGTGCCAGCAGCTTCGACAGGAATAGAGATTTT. Translating gives CASSFDRNRDF.

The V and J genes are TRBV6-6 and TRBJ1-1; D is ambiguous. Trimming took off 6 bases at V and 2 bases at J, with 13 bases between the two ends. The germline CDR1 and CDR2 sequences are MNHNY and SVGAGI (reference sequence). The CDR3 covers 14 residues. CDR3 residues: CASSLPQKNTEAFF. In nucleotides, the CDR3 is TGTGCCAGCAGCCTTCCTCAGAAAAACACTGAAGCTTTCTTT.

The chain uses TRBV3-1 (or the pseudogene TRBV3-2) and TRBJ1-1; no definite D call. Per germline, CDR1 LGHDT and CDR2 YNNKEL (reference sequence). Trimming removed 1 base at V and 8 bases at J, with 5 bases between. The CDR3 extends over 11 amino acids. CDR3 nucleotide sequence: TGTGCCAGCAGCCAAGGAGGGGAAGCTTTCTTT. It specifies CASSQGGEAFF.